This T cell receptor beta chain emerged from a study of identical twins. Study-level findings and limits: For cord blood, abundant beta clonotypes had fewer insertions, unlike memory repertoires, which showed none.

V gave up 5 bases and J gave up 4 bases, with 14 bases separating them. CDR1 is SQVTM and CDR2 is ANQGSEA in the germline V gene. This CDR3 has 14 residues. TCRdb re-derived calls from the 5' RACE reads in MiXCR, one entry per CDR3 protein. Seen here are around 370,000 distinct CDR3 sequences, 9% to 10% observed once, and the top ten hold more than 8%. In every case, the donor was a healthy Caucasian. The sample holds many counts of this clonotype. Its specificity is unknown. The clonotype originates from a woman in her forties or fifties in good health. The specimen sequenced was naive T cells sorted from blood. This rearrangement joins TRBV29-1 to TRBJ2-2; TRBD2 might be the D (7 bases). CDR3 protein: CSVSLGGLTGELFF. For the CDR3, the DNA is TGCAGCGTTTCCCTGGGGGGGCTCACCGGGGAGCTGTTTTTT.